The table lists the clone carrying this T cell receptor (beta chain) with many counts. Antigen: not known. In building TCR beta libraries, iRepertoire HTBI primers were used together with Arm-PCR of CDR3 regions. MiXCR was run by TCRdb on the multiplex PCR reads, yielding one entry per CDR3 protein. This repertoire shows some 220,000 distinct CDR3 sequences, roughly 19% found once; its top ten account for roughly 12%. These data belong to a study of regulatory T cells in long-lasting Graves disease. Study observations and caveats: With persistent disease, TRBV28, TRBJ1-2 and TRBJ2-5 were the favored segments.

Time point noted: newly diagnosed GD, antithyroid drugs for less than 3 months. Making the TCR library involved RNA that had been extracted from PBMCs. The J segment lost 0 bases and the V segment lost 5 bases, leaving 9 bases of the junction unmatched. The germline V gene has CDR1 MNHNS and CDR2 SASEGT. The CDR3 is made up of 17 amino acids. The same data also contributed to another study, on T cells in Graves' hyperthyroidism and ophthalmopathy. According to that study: Using the HTBI primer set, a first-round RT-PCR was run on the TCR CDR3.

This specimen consisted of peripheral blood mononuclear cells (PBMCs), obtained at new diagnosis, from a patient treated with antithyroid drugs. The clonotype comes from a woman aged 30 to 39 with Graves disease. V is TRBV6-1 and J is TRBJ2-2, with TRBD1 matching over 7 bases. The CDR3 reads CASSPRGGAPNTGELFF. The CDR3 region has the DNA TGTGCCAGCAGTCCCCGAGGGGGCGCCCCGAACACCGGGGAGCTGTTTTTT.